One and the same sample provided the 9 T cell receptor beta chains below, sequenced in a study of CD8+ T cells in alopecia areata (dated by TCRdb to 2017 to 2018). The sample's treatment or condition, from its label and the paper: oral pan-JAK inhibitor, 5-10 mg twice daily. The library was obtained by the immunoSEQ multiplex PCR assay. RNA was extracted from all samples and reverse transcribed into cDNA as template for TCR sequencing. This immuneACCESS table, as held by TCRdb, lists in-frame sequences with V and J called but not all clones. Of the missing ones, under half trace to an unresolved V gene in checked studies; the others have no known cause. Across this sample there are a few hundred thousand clones, with roughly two fifths seen only once. Clones ranked in the top ten supply 0.48% of the sample. The sequences come from CD4+ T cells sorted from blood, collected at approximately week 31, from a patient treated with tofacitinib. These receptors all stem from a human donor with alopecia areata.

A few counts support this clone. This chain connects TRBV23-1 to TRBJ2-7; D possibly uses TRBD1 or TRBD2 (5 bases each). TRBV23-1 carries the ORF label, with uncertain function. Trimming stripped 0 bases from V and 9 bases from J, with 15 bases between. The CDR3 has 14 residues. The CDR3 bases are TGCGCCAGCAGTCAATCACCGGGACCCCGGGGGCAGTACTTC. This gives the protein CASSQSPGPRGQYF.

This CDR3 is CAWSVSPGRGVAYEQYF. The CDR3 DNA sequence: TGTGCCTGGAGTGTATCCCCCGGCAGGGGGGTAGCCTACGAGCAGTACTTC. The chain employs TRBV30 and TRBJ2-7; tentatively, D is TRBD1 (7 bases). The CDR3 is made up of 17 amino acids. Deletions cut 0 bases from V and 2 bases from J, with 20 bases between. Germline V gene lookup returns CDR1 GTSNPN and CDR2 SVGIG (reference sequence).

A few counts support this clone. The V and J genes are TRBV5-6 and TRBJ1-2; D may be TRBD1 (5 bases). CDR3 length: 16 amino acids. The V end was cut by 4 bases, the J end by 4 bases, with 20 bases between. The V gene's germline CDR1 is SGHDT and CDR2 YYEEEE. DNA of the CDR3: TGTGCCAGCAGCCCTGGCCCCGGGGGAGGCGGCTATGGCTACACCTTC. Protein product: CASSPGPGGGGYGYTF.

This chain joins TRBV4-1 and TRBJ2-5; D gene unclear. The CDR3 has 13 residues. The germline gives CDR1 MGHRA, CDR2 YSYEKL. V dropped 1 base and J dropped 7 bases, with 10 bases sitting between them. Here the CDR3 DNA reads TGCGCCAGCAGCCAAGTCCCCGTGTGGACCCAGTACTTC. It specifies CASSQVPVWTQYF.

This clone was found a few times. The chain is built from TRBV7-2 and TRBJ1-2, with D uncertain. CDR3 length: 14 amino acids. Per the germline V gene, CDR1 is SGHTA and CDR2 is FQGNSA. V lost 0 bases and J 6 bases, leaving 11 bases between the germline ends. CDR3 DNA sequence: TGTGCCAGCAGCTTAGCTAAGCCTTATGATGGCTACACCTTC. Translating gives CASSLAKPYDGYTF.

This clone came up a few times. The V call is TRBV5-1, the J call TRBJ1-5; 10 nucleotides align to TRBD1. CDR3 size: 15 residues. From germline, CDR1 is SGHRS and CDR2 YFSETQ. With V trimmed by 0 bases and J by 7 bases, 4 bases remained unmatched. The CDR3, as DNA: TGCGCCAGCAGCTTGGGACAGGGGGCTTGGCAGCCCCAGCATTTT. Amino acids: CASSLGQGAWQPQHF. Full variable domain (missing parts from reference TRBV5-1 and TRBJ1-5): KAGVTQTPRYLIKTRGQQVTLSCSPISGHRSVSWYQQTPGQGLQFLFEYFSETQRNKGNFPGRFSGRQFSNSRSEMNVSTLELGDSALYLCASSLGQGAWQPQHFGDGTRLSIL.

This clone occurred a few times. J is TRBJ2-5 and V is TRBV5-1, with D uncertain. Germline values: CDR1 SGHRS, CDR2 YFSETQ. Trimming cost V 2 bases and J 2 bases, with 7 bases left between them. The CDR3 spans 13 residues. This CDR3 reads CASSLHPQETQYF. CDR3 DNA sequence: TGCGCCAGCAGCTTACACCCTCAAGAGACCCAGTACTTC.

Only one count was recorded for this clone. The V and J genes are TRBV4-2 and TRBJ2-2; 13 nucleotides line up with TRBD2. CDR3 length equals 18 residues. Per the germline V gene, CDR1 is LGHNA and CDR2 is YNFKEQ. Losses at the gene ends were 4 bases for V and 2 bases for J; bases not matched to a gene: 7. Written as DNA, the CDR3 is TGTGCCAGCAGCCCTGAAACTAGCGGGAGGGCCAACACCGGGGAGCTGTTTTTT. As protein: CASSPETSGRANTGELFF.

The chain combines TRBV6-5 with TRBJ2-3; D not certain. The CDR3 runs to 13 residues. V lost 5 bases to trimming and J lost 8 bases, with 14 bases between them. Germline V gives CDR1 MNHEY, CDR2 SVGAGI. In DNA form, the CDR3 reads TGTGCCAGCAGTGAGACGAGGATCGCTACGCAGTATTTT. The encoded protein is CASSETRIATQYF.